What follows describes a single T cell receptor beta chain. Its cognate antigen is unknown. 60 Vbeta and 13 Jbeta primers were used in PCR. Profiled with immunoSEQ multiplex PCR; TCRdb holds only in-frame clones, not every one. Of under 200,000 clones in the sample, approximately 88% are singletons; the top ten hold approximately 2.9%. This specimen comes from a study of cytomegalovirus exposure and HLA in healthy donors. Across the whole study: In an early release, HLA-typed donors contributed tens of millions of unique TCR sequences. Study findings and constraints: Cytomegalovirus status was reportedly diagnosed by the classifier with high sensitivity and specificity.

Per the germline V gene, CDR1 is MNHEY and CDR2 is SMNVEV (reference sequence). V shed 0 bases, J shed 0 bases, and the junction held 18 bases outside the gene matches. The CDR3 totals 21 residues. The receptor was derived from a woman between 50 and 59 years old in good health and CMV-seropositive. This chain links TRBV27 with TRBJ2-5, with TRBD1 identical over 8 bases. Sequenced sample: PBMCs. This chain's CDR3 is CASSLSRDVAYRGTNQETQYF. Here the CDR3 DNA reads TGTGCCAGCAGTTTATCGAGGGACGTCGCGTACAGGGGGACGAACCAAGAGACCCAGTACTTC.